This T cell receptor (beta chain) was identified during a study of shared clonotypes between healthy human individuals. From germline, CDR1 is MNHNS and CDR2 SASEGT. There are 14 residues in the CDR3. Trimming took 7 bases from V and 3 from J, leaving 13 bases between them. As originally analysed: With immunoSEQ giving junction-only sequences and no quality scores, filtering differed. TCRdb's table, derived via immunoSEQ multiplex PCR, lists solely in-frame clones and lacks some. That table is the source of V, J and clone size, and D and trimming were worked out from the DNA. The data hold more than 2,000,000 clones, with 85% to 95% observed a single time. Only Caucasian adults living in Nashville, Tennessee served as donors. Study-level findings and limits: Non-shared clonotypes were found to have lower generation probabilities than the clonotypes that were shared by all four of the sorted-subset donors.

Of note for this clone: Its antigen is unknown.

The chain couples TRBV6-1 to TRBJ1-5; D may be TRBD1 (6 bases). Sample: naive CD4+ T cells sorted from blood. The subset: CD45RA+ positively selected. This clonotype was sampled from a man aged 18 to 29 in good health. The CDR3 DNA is TGTGCCAGCAACGGAGGACAGATCAATCAGCCCCAGCATTTT. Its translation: CASNGGQINQPQHF.